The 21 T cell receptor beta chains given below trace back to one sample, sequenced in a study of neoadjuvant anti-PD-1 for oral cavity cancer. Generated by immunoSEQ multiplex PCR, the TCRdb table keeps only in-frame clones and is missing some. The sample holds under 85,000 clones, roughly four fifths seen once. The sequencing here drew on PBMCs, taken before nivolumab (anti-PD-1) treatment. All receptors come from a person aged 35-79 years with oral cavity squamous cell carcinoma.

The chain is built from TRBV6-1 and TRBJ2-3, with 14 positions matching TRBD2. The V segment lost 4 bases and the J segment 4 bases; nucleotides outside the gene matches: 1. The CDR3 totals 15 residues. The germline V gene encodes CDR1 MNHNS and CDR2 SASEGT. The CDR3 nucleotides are TGTGCCAGCAGTGGACTAGCGGGAGGGCCAGATACGCAGTATTTT. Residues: CASSGLAGGPDTQYF.

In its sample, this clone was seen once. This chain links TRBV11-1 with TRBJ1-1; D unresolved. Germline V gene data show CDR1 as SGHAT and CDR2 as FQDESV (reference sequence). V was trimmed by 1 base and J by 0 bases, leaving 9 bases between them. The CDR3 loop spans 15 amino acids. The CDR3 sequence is CASSLEGYMNTEAFF. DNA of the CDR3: TGTGCCAGCAGCTTAGAAGGGTATATGAACACTGAAGCTTTCTTT.

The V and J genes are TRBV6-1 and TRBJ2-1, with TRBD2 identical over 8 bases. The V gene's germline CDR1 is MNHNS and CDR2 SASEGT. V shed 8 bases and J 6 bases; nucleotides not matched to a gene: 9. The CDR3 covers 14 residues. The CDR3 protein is CASWGGTRINEQFF. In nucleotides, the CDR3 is TGTGCCAGCTGGGGAGGGACTAGGATCAATGAGCAGTTCTTC.

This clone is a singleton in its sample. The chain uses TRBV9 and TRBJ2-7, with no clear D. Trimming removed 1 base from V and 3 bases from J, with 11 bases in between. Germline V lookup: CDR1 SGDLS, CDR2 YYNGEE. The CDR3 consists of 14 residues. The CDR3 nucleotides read TGTGCCAGCAGCGTAAGACTGGATAGCTACGAGCAGTACTTC. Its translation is CASSVRLDSYEQYF. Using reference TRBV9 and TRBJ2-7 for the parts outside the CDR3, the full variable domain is DSGVTQTPKHLITATGQRVTLRCSPRSGDLSVYWYQQSLDQGLQFLIQYYNGEERAKGNILERFSAQQFPDLHSELNLSSLELGDSALYFCASSVRLDSYEQYFGPGTRLTVT.

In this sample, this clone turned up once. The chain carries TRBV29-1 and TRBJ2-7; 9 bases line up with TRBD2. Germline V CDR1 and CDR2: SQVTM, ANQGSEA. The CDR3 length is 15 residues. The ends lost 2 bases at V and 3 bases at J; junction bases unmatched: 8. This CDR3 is CSVEKEASGNYEQYF. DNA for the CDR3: TGCAGCGTTGAAAAGGAGGCTAGCGGGAACTACGAGCAGTACTTC.

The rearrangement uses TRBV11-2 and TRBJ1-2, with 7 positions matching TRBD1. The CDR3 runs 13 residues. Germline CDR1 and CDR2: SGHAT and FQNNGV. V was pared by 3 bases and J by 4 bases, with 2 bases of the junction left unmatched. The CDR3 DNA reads TGTGCCAGCAGCTTCCGGGACAGCTATGGCTACACCTTC. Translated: CASSFRDSYGYTF.

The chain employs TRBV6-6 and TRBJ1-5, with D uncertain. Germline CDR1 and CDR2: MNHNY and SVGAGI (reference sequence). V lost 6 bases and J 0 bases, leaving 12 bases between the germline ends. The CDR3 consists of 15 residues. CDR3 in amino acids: CASSSNLNSNQPQHF. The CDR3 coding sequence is TGTGCCAGCAGCTCCAACTTAAATAGCAATCAGCCCCAGCATTTT.

CDR3 amino acids: CASSAQGGGEKLFF. In nucleotides, the CDR3 is TGTGCCAGCAGCGCACAGGGGGGAGGAGAAAAACTGTTTTTT. The V call is TRBV6-4, the J call TRBJ1-4, with 8 bases that match TRBD1. J lost 8 bases, V lost 6 bases, and 8 bases had no gene match. There are 14 residues in the CDR3. Germline CDR1 reads MRHNA; CDR2 reads SNTAGT.

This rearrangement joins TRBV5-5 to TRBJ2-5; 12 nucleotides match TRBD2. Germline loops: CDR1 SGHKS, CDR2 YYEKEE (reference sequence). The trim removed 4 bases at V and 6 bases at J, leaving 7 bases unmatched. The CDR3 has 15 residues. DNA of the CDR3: TGTGCCAGCAGCGGCGGACTAGCGGGAAGGCAGACCCAGTACTTC. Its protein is CASSGGLAGRQTQYF. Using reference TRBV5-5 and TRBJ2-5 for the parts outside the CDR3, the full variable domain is DAGVTQSPTHLIKTRGQQVTLRCSPISGHKSVSWYQQVLGQGPQFIFQYYEKEERGRGNFPDRFSARQFPNYSSELNVNALLLGDSALYLCASSGGLAGRQTQYFGPGTRLLVL.

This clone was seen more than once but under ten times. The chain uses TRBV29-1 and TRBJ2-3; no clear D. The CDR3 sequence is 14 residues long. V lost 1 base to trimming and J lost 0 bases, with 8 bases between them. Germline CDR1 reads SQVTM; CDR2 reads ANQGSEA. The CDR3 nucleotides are TGCAGCGTTGAAGGAAGTGGGAGCACAGATACGCAGTATTTT. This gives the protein CSVEGSGSTDTQYF.

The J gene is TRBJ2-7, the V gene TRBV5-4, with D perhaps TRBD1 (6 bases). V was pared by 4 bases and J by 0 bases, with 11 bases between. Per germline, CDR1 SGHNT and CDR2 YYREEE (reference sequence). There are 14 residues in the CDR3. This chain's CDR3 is CASSPGAFSYEQYF. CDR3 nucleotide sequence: TGTGCCAGCAGCCCAGGGGCCTTCTCCTACGAGCAGTACTTC.

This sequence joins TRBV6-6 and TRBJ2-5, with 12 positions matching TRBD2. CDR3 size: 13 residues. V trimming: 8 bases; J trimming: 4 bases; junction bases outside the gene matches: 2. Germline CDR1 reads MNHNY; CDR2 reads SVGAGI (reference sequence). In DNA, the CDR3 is TGTGCCAGCTTGACTAGCGGGAGAGAGACCCAGTACTTC. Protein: CASLTSGRETQYF.

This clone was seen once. CDR3 protein: CAWGAGQGIGELFF. The CDR3, as DNA: TGTGCCTGGGGGGCGGGACAGGGTATCGGGGAGCTGTTTTTT. The chain is built from TRBV30 and TRBJ2-2; 9 positions match TRBD1. There are 14 residues in the CDR3. Germline CDR1 and CDR2: GTSNPN and SVGIG (reference sequence). The V and J ends lost 5 bases and 7 bases, in that order; junction bases with no gene match: 8.

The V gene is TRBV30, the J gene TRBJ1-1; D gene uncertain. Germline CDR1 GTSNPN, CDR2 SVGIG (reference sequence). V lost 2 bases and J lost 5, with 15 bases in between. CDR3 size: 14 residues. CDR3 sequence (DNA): TGTGCCTGGAGTCCGAGGGTACGAGGGACTGAAGCTTTCTTT. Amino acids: CAWSPRVRGTEAFF.

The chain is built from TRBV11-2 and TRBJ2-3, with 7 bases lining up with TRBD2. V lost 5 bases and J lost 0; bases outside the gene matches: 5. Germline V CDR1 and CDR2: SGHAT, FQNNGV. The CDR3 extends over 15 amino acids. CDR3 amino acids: CASSLLAVSTDTQYF. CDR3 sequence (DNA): TGTGCCAGCAGCCTCCTAGCGGTTAGCACAGATACGCAGTATTTT.

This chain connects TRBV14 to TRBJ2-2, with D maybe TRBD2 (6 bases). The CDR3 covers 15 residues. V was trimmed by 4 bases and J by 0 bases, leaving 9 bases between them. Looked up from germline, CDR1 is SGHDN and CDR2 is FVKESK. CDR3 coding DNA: TGTGCCAGCAGCCGCGGGACCACGAACACCGGGGAGCTGTTTTTT. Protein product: CASSRGTTNTGELFF. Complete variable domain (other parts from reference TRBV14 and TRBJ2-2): EAGVTQFPSHSVIEKGQTVTLRCDPISGHDNLYWYRRVMGKEIKFLLHFVKESKQDESGMPNNRFLAERTGGTYSTLKVQPAELEDSGVYFCASSRGTTNTGELFFGEGSRLTVL.

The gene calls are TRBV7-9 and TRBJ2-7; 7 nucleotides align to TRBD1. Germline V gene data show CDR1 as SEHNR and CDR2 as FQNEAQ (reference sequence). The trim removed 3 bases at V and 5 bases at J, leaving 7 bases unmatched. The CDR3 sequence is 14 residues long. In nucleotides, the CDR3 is TGTGCCAGCAGCTTTACAGGGGCCGAAGACGAGCAGTACTTC. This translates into CASSFTGAEDEQYF.

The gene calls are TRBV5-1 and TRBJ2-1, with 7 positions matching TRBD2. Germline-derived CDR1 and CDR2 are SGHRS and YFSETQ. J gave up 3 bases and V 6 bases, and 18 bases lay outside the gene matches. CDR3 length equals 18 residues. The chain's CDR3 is CASNTIAGLGPSYNEQFF. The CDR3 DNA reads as TGCGCCAGCAATACGATAGCGGGTTTGGGCCCAAGCTACAATGAGCAGTTCTTC.

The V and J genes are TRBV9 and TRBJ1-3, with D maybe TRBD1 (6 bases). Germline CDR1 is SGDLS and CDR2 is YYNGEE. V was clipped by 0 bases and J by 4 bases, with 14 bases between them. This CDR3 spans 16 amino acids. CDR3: CASSVATGAAGNTIYF. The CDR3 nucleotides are TGTGCCAGCAGCGTAGCTACGGGGGCTGCGGGAAACACCATATATTTT.

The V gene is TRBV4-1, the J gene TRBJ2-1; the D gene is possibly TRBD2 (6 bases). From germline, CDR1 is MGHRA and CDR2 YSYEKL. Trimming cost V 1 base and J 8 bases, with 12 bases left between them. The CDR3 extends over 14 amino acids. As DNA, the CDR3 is TGCGCCAGCAGCCAAGTTGGGAGGACGGATGAGCAGTTCTTC. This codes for CASSQVGRTDEQFF.

This CDR3 reads CASSYSESYEQYF. For the CDR3, the DNA is TGTGCCAGCAGTTACTCGGAGTCCTACGAGCAGTACTTC. The V and J genes are TRBV6-6 and TRBJ2-7, with D hard to call. Germline loops: CDR1 MNHNY, CDR2 SVGAGI (reference sequence). The V end was cut by 0 bases, the J end by 1 base, with 4 bases between. The CDR3 runs 13 residues.